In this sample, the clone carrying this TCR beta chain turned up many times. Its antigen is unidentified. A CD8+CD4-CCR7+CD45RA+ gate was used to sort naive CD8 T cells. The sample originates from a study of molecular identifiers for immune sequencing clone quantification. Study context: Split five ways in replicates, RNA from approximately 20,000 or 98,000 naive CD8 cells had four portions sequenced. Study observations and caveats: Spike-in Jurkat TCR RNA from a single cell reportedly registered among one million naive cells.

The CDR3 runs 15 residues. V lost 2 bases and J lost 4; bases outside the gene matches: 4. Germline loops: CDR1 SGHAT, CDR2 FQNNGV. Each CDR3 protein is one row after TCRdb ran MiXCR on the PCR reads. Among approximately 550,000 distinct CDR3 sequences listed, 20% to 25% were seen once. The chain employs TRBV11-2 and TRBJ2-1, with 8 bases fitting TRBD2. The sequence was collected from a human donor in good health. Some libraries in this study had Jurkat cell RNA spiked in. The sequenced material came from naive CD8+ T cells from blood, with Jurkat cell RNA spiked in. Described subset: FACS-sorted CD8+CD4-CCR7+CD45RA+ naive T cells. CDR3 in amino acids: CASSLSGSRYNEQFF. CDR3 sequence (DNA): TGTGCCAGCAGCTTAAGCGGGAGCCGTTACAATGAGCAGTTCTTC.